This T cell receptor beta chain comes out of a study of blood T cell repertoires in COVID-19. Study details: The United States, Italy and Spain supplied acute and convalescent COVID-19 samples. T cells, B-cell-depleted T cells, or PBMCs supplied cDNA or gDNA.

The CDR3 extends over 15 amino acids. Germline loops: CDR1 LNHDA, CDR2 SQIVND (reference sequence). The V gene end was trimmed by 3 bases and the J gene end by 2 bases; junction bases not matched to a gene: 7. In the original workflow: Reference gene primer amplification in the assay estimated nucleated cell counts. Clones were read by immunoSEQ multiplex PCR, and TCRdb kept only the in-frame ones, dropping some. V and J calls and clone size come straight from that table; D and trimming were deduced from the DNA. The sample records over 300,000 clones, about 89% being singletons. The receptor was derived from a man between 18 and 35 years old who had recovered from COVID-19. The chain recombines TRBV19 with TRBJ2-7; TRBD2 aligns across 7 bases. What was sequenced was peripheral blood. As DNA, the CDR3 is TGTGCCAGTAGTATCCTCCTAGGACTAGCCTACGAGCAGTACTTC. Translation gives CASSILLGLAYEQYF.